The subject of this entry is one T cell receptor (beta chain). Here immunoSEQ multiplex PCR was the method, and the copy in TCRdb shows in-frame clones only, minus some. The table includes some 48,000 clones, around 84% detected once. V lost 10 bases, J lost 1 base, and 9 bases lay in between. The CDR3 runs 13 residues. Germline loops: CDR1 KGHDR, CDR2 SFDVKD. This sample was included in a study of blood T cell repertoires in COVID-19. This receptor was taken from a woman older than 75 with COVID-19, enrolled during active disease. Sequenced material: peripheral blood. This sequence joins TRBV24-1 and TRBJ2-2; D possibly corresponds to TRBD2 (5 bases). CDR3 loop: CATGRENTGELFF. CDR3 coding DNA: TGTGCCACTGGACGGGAGAACACCGGGGAGCTGTTTTTT.